This TCR beta chain is from a study of T cells in Graves' hyperthyroidism and ophthalmopathy. Points from the study as a whole: Progression to ophthalmopathy was predicted a median of roughly 6.6 months early. Most expanded thyroid clonotypes above 0.001 recurred in blood. Stable hyperthyroidism and ophthalmopathy were separated using 13 V-J signatures.

Clinicians diagnosed patients from clinical symptoms, serum thyroxine and TRAb, thyroid ultrasound and orbital computed tomography. This CDR3 is built from 14 residues. V lost 5 bases and J 7 bases, leaving 14 bases between the germline ends. Germline CDR1 reads SEHNR; CDR2 reads FQNEAQ (reference sequence). This clonotype turned up a few times. Its antigen is unknown. Amplification targeted TCR beta CDR3 regions from RNA transcripts. Carried out on the TCR CDR3, a first-round RT-PCR used the HTBI primer set. TCRdb re-called the multiplex PCR reads with MiXCR, one entry per CDR3 protein. The profile shows 500,000 to 600,000 distinct CDR3 sequences, 40% to 50% of them singletons.

This chain connects TRBV7-9 to TRBJ1-4, with D possibly being TRBD1 (5 bases). The material sequenced was peripheral blood or thyroid tissue (not recorded which). The TCR was taken from an adult woman with Graves' disease, either hyperthyroidism or ophthalmopathy (not recorded which). The CDR3 nucleotides read TGTGCCAGCAGCCCCCCTTCGGGACTTGAAAAACTGTTTTTT. It specifies CASSPPSGLEKLFF. The entire variable domain, with the rest obtained from reference TRBV7-9 and TRBJ1-4, is as follows: DTGVSQNPRHKITKRGQNVTFRCDPISEHNRLYWYRQTLGQGPEFLTYFQNEAQLEKSRLLSDRFSAERPKGSFSTLEIQRTEQGDSAMYLCASSPPSGLEKLFFGSGTQLSVL.